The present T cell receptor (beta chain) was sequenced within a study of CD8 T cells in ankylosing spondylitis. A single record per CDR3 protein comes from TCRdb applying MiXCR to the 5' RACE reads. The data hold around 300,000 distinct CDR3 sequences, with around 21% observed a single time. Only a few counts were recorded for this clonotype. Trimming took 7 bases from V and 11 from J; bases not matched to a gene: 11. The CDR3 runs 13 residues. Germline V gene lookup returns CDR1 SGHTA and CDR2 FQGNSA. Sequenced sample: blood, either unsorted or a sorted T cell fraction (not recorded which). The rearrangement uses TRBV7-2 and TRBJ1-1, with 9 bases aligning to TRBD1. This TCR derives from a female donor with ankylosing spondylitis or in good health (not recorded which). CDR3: CASTTTGGSGAFF. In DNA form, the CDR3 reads TGTGCCAGCACCACCACAGGGGGCTCAGGGGCTTTCTTT. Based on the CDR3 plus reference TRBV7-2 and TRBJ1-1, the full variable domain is GAGVSQSPSNKVTEKGKDVELRCDPISGHTALYWYRQSLGQGLEFLIYFQGNSAPDKSGLPSDRFSAERTGGSVSTLTIQRTQQEDSAVYLCASTTTGGSGAFFGQGTRLTVV.